The rows below give T cell receptor beta chains drawn from one sample of a study of immune evolution from preneoplasia to lung adenocarcinoma. Only in-frame clones appear in the TCRdb table, and some are missing; sequencing was by immunoSEQ multiplex PCR. The table has roughly 40,000 clones, about 74% seen once; the top ten hold roughly 6.6%. The sequenced sample consisted of FFPE invasive lung adenocarcinoma tissue. These receptors were collected from a person aged 55-75 years with lung adenocarcinoma. The CDR3 runs from the conserved cysteine through the conserved F or W. A D gene is named only where the DNA matches it firmly. Only some rows state a clone size, as once, few, many or a class for expanded clones.

cdr3_length clone_size d_call j_call v_call cdr3_aa cdr3_nt
19 - TRBD2 TRBJ2-5 TRBV7-2 CASSRRGAGGPELEETQYF TGTGCCAGCAGCCGCCGGGGAGCGGGAGGGCCGGAGTTGGAAGAGACCCAGTACTTC
16 - TRBD1 TRBJ1-5 TRBV7-8 CASSLAGDRNNQPQHF TGTGCCAGCAGCTTAGCTGGGGACAGGAATAATCAGCCCCAGCATTTT
13 - - TRBJ1-2 TRBV28 CASSSGLLYGYTF TGTGCCAGCAGTTCGGGTCTTCTTTATGGCTACACCTTC
14 - - TRBJ2-7 TRBV19 CASSMGGTSYEQYF TGTGCCAGTAGTATGGGCGGGACTTCCTACGAGCAGTACTTC
12 - - TRBJ1-3 TRBV7-6 CASSDRGNTIYF TGTGCCAGCAGCGACAGGGGAAACACCATATATTTT
13 - TRBD1 TRBJ2-7 TRBV29-1 CSVLTGGSYEQYF TGCAGCGTCTTGACAGGGGGATCCTACGAGCAGTACTTC
16 once - TRBJ2-1 TRBV29-1 CSVWSQILSSYNEQFF TGCAGCGTTTGGTCGCAAATTTTAAGCTCCTACAATGAGCAGTTCTTC
15 few TRBD1 TRBJ2-7 TRBV7-2 CASSFRTGEAYEQYF TGTGCCAGCAGCTTTCGGACAGGAGAAGCCTACGAGCAGTACTTC
16 medium-sized TRBD2 TRBJ2-3 TRBV19 CASSTTRTSPEGTQYF TGTGCCAGTAGTACCACCCGGACTAGTCCTGAGGGTACGCAGTATTTT
12 few TRBD2 TRBJ2-3 TRBV30 CAWTGGGGTQYF TGTGCCTGGACGGGAGGGGGTGGTACGCAGTATTTT
18 - TRBD1 TRBJ2-5 TRBV2 CASSGGTGGFGYQETQYF TGTGCCAGCAGTGGGGGGACAGGGGGATTCGGGTACCAAGAGACCCAGTACTTC
12 - - TRBJ1-2 TRBV15 CATSRDQIQVLF TGTGCCACCAGCAGAGATCAGATTCAAGTCCTATTC
12 medium-sized TRBD1 TRBJ1-1 TRBV12-5 CASGEQGSEAFF TGTGCTAGTGGTGAACAGGGGTCTGAAGCTTTCTTT
12 once - TRBJ2-3 TRBV7-2 CASSNSWDTQYF TGTGCCAGCAGCAACTCGTGGGATACGCAGTATTTT
15 - - TRBJ2-7 TRBV27 CASSPRGGVAYEQYF TGTGCCAGCAGTCCCAGAGGCGGGGTTGCATACGAGCAGTACTTC
13 - TRBD1 TRBJ1-2 TRBV2 CASNLDRGAGYTF TGTGCCAGCAACTTGGACAGGGGCGCTGGCTACACCTTC
17 - - TRBJ1-1 TRBV18 CASSRQVLRGMNTEAFF TGTGCCAGCTCACGACAGGTCCTCCGGGGGATGAACACTGAAGCTTTCTTT
12 few - TRBJ1-4 TRBV7-9 CASSRPNEKLFF TGTGCCAGCAGCCGTCCGAATGAAAAACTGTTTTTT
15 - TRBD1 TRBJ1-5 TRBV10-3 CAIGAGGVFNQPQHF TGTGCCATCGGGGCAGGGGGAGTCTTCAATCAGCCCCAGCATTTT
16 - TRBD1 TRBJ1-2 TRBV9 CASRRVTGTDLWGYTF TGTGCCAGTCGCCGGGTTACCGGGACAGACCTATGGGGCTACACCTTC
15 - - TRBJ2-3 TRBV9 CASSAFSRVADTQYF TGTGCCAGCAGCGCCTTCTCGAGGGTGGCAGATACGCAGTATTTT
15 - TRBD1 TRBJ1-1 TRBV5-1 CASSFKTGGRTEAFF TGCGCCAGCAGTTTCAAAACAGGGGGAAGGACTGAAGCTTTCTTT
15 - TRBD1 TRBJ2-2 TRBV2 CASSRQGASDGELFF TGTGCCAGCAGCAGACAGGGGGCTAGTGACGGGGAGCTGTTTTTT
15 - TRBD1 TRBJ2-5 TRBV27 CASKGGQGMAQTQYF TGTGCCAGCAAGGGGGGACAGGGGATGGCGCAGACCCAGTACTTC
14 - - TRBJ2-3 TRBV5-4 CASSLAGKSDTQYF TGTGCCAGCAGCTTGGCGGGAAAGTCAGATACGCAGTATTTT
18 once - TRBJ2-6 TRBV6-4 CASSDSGQSSSGANVLTF TGTGCCAGCAGTGACTCAGGACAGTCCTCCTCTGGGGCCAACGTCCTGACTTTC
13 - TRBD1 TRBJ2-7 TRBV28 CASSLPTGGEQYF TGTGCCAGCAGTTTACCGACAGGGGGTGAGCAGTACTTC
15 - - TRBJ1-4 TRBV28 CASSSEGNANEKLFF TGTGCCAGCAGTTCCGAGGGAAACGCAAATGAAAAACTGTTTTTT
13 medium-sized TRBD1 TRBJ2-5 TRBV4-1 CATSQGVKETQYF TGCGCCACCTCACAGGGGGTAAAAGAGACCCAGTACTTC
17 few - TRBJ2-3 TRBV28 CASSFVGTTTDQDTQYF TGTGCCAGCAGTTTCGTCGGAACAACAACCGATCAGGATACGCAGTATTTT
17 few TRBD2 TRBJ2-7 TRBV7-3 CASSSTSGRKGAHEQYF TGTGCCAGCAGCTCAACTAGCGGGAGAAAAGGGGCTCACGAGCAGTACTTC
13 - - TRBJ2-7 TRBV6-6 CASSYRGPDEQYF TGTGCCAGCAGTTACCGTGGGCCCGACGAGCAGTACTTC
18 - TRBD1 TRBJ2-1 TRBV7-2 CASSTPQGQGRVRGEQFF TGTGCCAGCAGCACCCCCCAGGGACAGGGGAGGGTACGTGGTGAGCAGTTCTTC
16 once TRBD2 TRBJ2-1 TRBV6-1 CASSGFPGGPWNEQFF TGTGCCAGCAGTGGTTTCCCGGGAGGGCCGTGGAATGAGCAGTTCTTC
13 - - TRBJ1-5 TRBV6-1 CASSESENQPQHF TGTGCCAGCAGTGAGTCAGAAAATCAGCCCCAGCATTTT
18 - - TRBJ2-6 TRBV7-8 CASSSQGLDFSGANVLTF TGTGCCAGCAGCTCCCAGGGGTTGGATTTCTCTGGGGCCAACGTCCTGACTTTC